This record covers a single T cell receptor beta chain. This CDR3 has 14 residues. The V gene's germline CDR1 is SNHLY and CDR2 FYNNEI. J was trimmed by 4 bases and V by 4 bases; bases with no gene match: 6. Genomic DNA, the template, was used for profiling of the TCR beta VDJ and CDR3. Via MiXCR, TCRdb re-called the reads, giving one row per CDR3 protein. Of 35,000 to 45,000 distinct CDR3 sequences detected, roughly two thirds appear once; the ten largest clones hold about 25%. This sample is drawn from a study of CD8+CD57+ T cells in acquired aplastic anemia. The wider study: Each DNA sample taken from sorted CD4+ and CD8+ cells came to about 3.2 ug on average.

Source material: sorted CD4+, CD8+, or CD8+CD57+ T cells (not recorded which) from PBMCs. The clonotype was recovered from a human donor in good health, serving as a control. The chain combines TRBV2 with TRBJ1-2; 7 bases align to TRBD1. CDR3 residues: CASSADRLSYGYTF. DNA for the CDR3: TGTGCCAGCAGTGCGGACAGGTTGTCCTATGGCTACACCTTC.